This T cell receptor (beta chain) emerged from a study of blood T cell repertoires in COVID-19. Study as a whole: There were acute and convalescent COVID-19 samples, and they came from the United States, Italy and Spain. T cells, B-cell-depleted T cells, or PBMCs supplied cDNA or gDNA.

The CDR3 covers 19 residues. The germline CDR1 and CDR2 sequences are MNHEY and SMNVEV (reference sequence). V dropped 6 bases and J dropped 1; count of bases not matched to a gene: 15. Study processing details: It was from reference gene primer amplification that nucleated cell counts were estimated. The assay was immunoSEQ multiplex PCR, and TCRdb's table has in-frame clones only and misses some. For V, J and clone size, that table is used; D and trimming come from the DNA. The sample holds 110,000 or so clones; around nine tenths are singletons and the top ten take approximately 2.3%. The TCR was taken from a woman aged 45-59 years with acute or convalescent COVID-19. The sequenced sample consisted of peripheral blood. The V call is TRBV27, the J call TRBJ2-1, with 10 bases that match TRBD2. The CDR3 DNA is TGTGCCAGCAGCCCCATTGGGAGCGGGAGGGCCGTGTCCTACAATGAGCAGTTCTTC. Its protein is CASSPIGSGRAVSYNEQFF.